This is a list of T cell receptor beta chains from one sample in a study of cytomegalovirus exposure and HLA in healthy donors. TCRdb's copy holds only in-frame clones and misses some; the assay was immunoSEQ multiplex PCR. The sample holds some 130,000 clones, 80% seen once. Source material: PBMCs. These TCRs come from a man aged 30 to 39 in good health and CMV-seronegative. The CDR3 runs from the conserved cysteine through the conserved F or W. D genes are given only for firm matches. A clone size is listed for some rows: how often the clone was seen (once, few, many), or a class if it is expanded.

d_gene | len | j_gene | v_gene | abundance | CDR3nt | CDR3aa
TRBD2 | 14 | TRBJ2-1 | TRBV7-2 | NA | TGTGCCAGCAGCTTTCCTAGCGGTTACAATGAGCAGTTCTTC | CASSFPSGYNEQFF
NA | 13 | TRBJ2-2 | TRBV9 | NA | TGTGCCAGCAGGGAGCGGAGCACCGGGGAGCTGTTTTTT | CASRERSTGELFF
NA | 12 | TRBJ2-7 | TRBV6-5 | NA | TGTGCCAGCAAGACAGGTTTAGGGGAGCAGTACTTC | CASKTGLGEQYF
NA | 13 | TRBJ1-1 | TRBV29-1 | NA | TGCAGCGTTCGCTTCCAGGAGAACACTGAAGCTTTCTTT | CSVRFQENTEAFF
NA | 15 | TRBJ2-1 | TRBV7-2 | NA | TGTGCCAGCAGCTTAGCTGTTGAGGGCGGTAAGGAGCAGTTCTTC | CASSLAVEGGKEQFF
NA | 11 | TRBJ1-5 | TRBV7-9 | few | TGTGCCAGCAGCCGCGATCAGCCCCAGCATTTT | CASSRDQPQHF
NA | 13 | TRBJ1-1 | TRBV13 | NA | TGTGCCAGCAGCTTAGAGAGGAACACTGAAGCTTTCTTT | CASSLERNTEAFF
NA | 13 | TRBJ1-1 | TRBV5-1 | few | TGCGCCAGCAGCTTCTCCGGGGACACTGAAGCTTTCTTT | CASSFSGDTEAFF
TRBD2 | 15 | TRBJ2-2 | TRBV10-2 | NA | TGCGCCAGCACCTCGGGAGGGAGGAGCACCGGGGAGCTGTTTTTT | CASTSGGRSTGELFF
NA | 15 | TRBJ2-1 | TRBV5-1 | once | TGCGCCAGCAGCTCGAACTTAATCCAGGGGAATGAGCAGTTCTTC | CASSSNLIQGNEQFF
NA | 14 | TRBJ2-2 | TRBV7-2 | NA | TGTGCCAGCAGCTTAGTTGTATCCACCGGGGAGCTGTTTTTT | CASSLVVSTGELFF
NA | 11 | TRBJ2-5 | TRBV6-5 | NA | TGTGCCAGCAGTTACTTGAGGACCCAGTACTTC | CASSYLRTQYF
NA | 14 | TRBJ2-7 | TRBV6-1 | NA | TGTGCCAGCAGTGAAGCTCAACAGCGGCCCCGGCAGTACTTC | CASSEAQQRPRQYF
NA | 14 | TRBJ1-1 | TRBV7-6 | NA | TGTGCCAGCAGCTCCAACGGGGGAGGCACTGAAGCTTTCTTT | CASSSNGGGTEAFF